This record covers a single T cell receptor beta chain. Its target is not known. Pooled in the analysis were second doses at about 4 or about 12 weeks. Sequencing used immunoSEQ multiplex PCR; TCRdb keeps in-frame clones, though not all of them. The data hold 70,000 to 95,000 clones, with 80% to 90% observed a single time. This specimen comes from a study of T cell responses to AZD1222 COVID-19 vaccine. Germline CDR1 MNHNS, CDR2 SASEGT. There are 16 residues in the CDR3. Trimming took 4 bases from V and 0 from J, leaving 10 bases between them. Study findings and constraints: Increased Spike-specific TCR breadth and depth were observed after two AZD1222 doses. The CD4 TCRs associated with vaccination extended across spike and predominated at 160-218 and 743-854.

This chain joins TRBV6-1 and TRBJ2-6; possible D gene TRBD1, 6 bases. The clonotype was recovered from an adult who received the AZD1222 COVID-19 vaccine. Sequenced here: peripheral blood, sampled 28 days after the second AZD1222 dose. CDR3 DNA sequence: TGTGCCAGCAGTGGGTTACAGGGCTCTGGGGCCAACGTCCTGACTTTC. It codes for CASSGLQGSGANVLTF.